This TCR beta chain is from a study of blood T cell repertoires in COVID-19. Study-level background: There were acute and convalescent COVID-19 samples, and they came from the United States, Italy and Spain. The analysed material was cDNA or gDNA that came from T cells, B-cell-depleted T cells, or PBMCs.

This clone appeared a few times. Measured with immunoSEQ multiplex PCR; TCRdb has only the in-frame clones, and not every one. The sample yields 150,000 to 200,000 clones, around 84% seen once. V was cut by 2 bases and J by 6 bases, with 14 bases left in between. This CDR3 has 14 residues. The V gene's germline CDR1 is SEHNR and CDR2 FQNEAQ (reference sequence). This TCR came from a woman older than 75 with acute or convalescent COVID-19. V is TRBV7-9 and J is TRBJ2-7, with D tentatively TRBD1 (5 bases). The sample comprised peripheral blood. In DNA form, the CDR3 reads TGTGCCAGCAGCTTATCTATAACAAGGGGCGAGCAGTACTTC. Protein product: CASSLSITRGEQYF.